What follows is one T cell receptor (beta chain) and its context. The record originates from a study of blood T cell repertoires in COVID-19. Background on the study: There were acute and convalescent COVID-19 samples, and they came from the United States, Italy and Spain. PBMCs, B-cell-depleted T cells, or T cells were the source of the cDNA or gDNA that made up the material.

The assay was immunoSEQ multiplex PCR, and TCRdb's table has in-frame clones only and misses some. This table has approximately 80,000 clones, 60% to 85% appearing once. Germline V gene lookup returns CDR1 LNHDA and CDR2 SQIVND (reference sequence). Deletions cut 11 bases from V and 0 bases from J, with 15 bases between. This CDR3 contains 14 residues. V and J are TRBV19 and TRBJ2-3, with a weak D call TRBD1 (7 bases). The source of this sequence is a human donor in a cohort sampled during active COVID-19. Sequenced input: peripheral blood. CDR3 in amino acids: CALRQGGSTDTQYF. The CDR3 DNA follows: TGTGCCCTACGGCAGGGGGGAAGCACAGATACGCAGTATTTT.